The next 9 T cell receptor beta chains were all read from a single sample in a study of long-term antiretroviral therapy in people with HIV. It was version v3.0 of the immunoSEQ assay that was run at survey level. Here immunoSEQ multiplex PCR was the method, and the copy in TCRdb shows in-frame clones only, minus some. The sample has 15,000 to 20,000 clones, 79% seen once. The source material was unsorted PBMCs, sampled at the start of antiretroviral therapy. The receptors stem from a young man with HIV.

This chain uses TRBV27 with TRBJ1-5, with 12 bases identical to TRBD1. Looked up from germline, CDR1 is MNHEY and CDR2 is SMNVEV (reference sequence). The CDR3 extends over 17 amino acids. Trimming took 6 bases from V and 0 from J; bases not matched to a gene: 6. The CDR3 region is CASRSGTGGYSNQPQHF. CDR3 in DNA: TGTGCCAGCAGATCCGGGACAGGGGGCTATAGCAATCAGCCCCAGCATTTT.

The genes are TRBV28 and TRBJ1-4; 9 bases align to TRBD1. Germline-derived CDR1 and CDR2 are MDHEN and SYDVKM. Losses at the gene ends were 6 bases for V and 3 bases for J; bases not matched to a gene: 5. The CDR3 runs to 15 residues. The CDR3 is CASSPGTGPNEKLFF. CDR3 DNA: TGTGCCAGCAGCCCCGGGACAGGGCCTAATGAAAAACTGTTTTTT.

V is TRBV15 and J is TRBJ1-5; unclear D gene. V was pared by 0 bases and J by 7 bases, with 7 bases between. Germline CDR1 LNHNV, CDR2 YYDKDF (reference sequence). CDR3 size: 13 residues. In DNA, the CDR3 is TGTGCCACCAGCAGAGACTCGGCCCAGCCCCAGCATTTT. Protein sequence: CATSRDSAQPQHF. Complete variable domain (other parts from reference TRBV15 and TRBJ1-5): DAMVIQNPRYQVTQFGKPVTLSCSQTLNHNVMYWYQQKSSQAPKLLFHYYDKDFNNEADTPDNFQSRRPNTSFCFLDIRSPGLGDTAMYLCATSRDSAQPQHFGDGTRLSIL.

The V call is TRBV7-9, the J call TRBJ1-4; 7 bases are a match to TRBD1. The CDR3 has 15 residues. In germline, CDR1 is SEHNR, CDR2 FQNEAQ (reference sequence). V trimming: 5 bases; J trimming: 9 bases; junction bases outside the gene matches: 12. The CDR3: CASSTTGRAMKKLFF. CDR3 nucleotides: TGTGCCAGCAGCACGACAGGGCGAGCAATGAAAAAACTGTTTTTT. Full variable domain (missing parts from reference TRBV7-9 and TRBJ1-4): DTGVSQNPRHKITKRGQNVTFRCDPISEHNRLYWYRQTLGQGPEFLTYFQNEAQLEKSRLLSDRFSAERPKGSFSTLEIQRTEQGDSAMYLCASSTTGRAMKKLFFGSGTQLSVL.

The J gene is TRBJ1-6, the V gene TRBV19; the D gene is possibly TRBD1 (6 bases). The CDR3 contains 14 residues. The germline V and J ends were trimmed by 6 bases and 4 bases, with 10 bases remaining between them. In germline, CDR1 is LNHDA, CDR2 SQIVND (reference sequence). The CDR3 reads CASSRGQYNSPLHF. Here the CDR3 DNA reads TGTGCCAGTAGCCGGGGACAATATAATTCACCCCTCCACTTT.

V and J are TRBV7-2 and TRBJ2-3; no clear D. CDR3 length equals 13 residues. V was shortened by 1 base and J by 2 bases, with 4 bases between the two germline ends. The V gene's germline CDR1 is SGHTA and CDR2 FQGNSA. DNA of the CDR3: TGTGCCAGCAGCTTAGTCACCACAGATACGCAGTATTTT. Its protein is CASSLVTTDTQYF. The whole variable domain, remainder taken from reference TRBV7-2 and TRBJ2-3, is GAGVSQSPSNKVTEKGKDVELRCDPISGHTALYWYRQSLGQGLEFLIYFQGNSAPDKSGLPSDRFSAERTGGSVSTLTIQRTQQEDSAVYLCASSLVTTDTQYFGPGTRLTVL.

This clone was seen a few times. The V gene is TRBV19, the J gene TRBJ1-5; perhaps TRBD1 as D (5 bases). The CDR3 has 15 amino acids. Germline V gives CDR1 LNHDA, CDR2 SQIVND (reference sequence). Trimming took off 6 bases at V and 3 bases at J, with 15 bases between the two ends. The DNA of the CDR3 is TGTGCCAGTAGGCCATCAGGGTACGCCAATCAGCCCCAGCATTTT. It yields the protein CASRPSGYANQPQHF.

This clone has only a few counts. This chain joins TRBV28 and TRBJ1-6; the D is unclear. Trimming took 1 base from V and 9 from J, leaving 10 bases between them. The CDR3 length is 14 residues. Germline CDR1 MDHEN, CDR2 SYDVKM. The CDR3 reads CASSLSHGRSPLHF. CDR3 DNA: TGTGCCAGCAGTTTATCCCATGGACGTTCACCCCTCCACTTT.

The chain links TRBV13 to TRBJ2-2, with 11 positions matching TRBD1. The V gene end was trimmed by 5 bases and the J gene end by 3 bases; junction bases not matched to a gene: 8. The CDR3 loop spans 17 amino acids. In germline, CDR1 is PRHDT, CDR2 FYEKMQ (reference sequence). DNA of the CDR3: TGTGCCAGCAGCCTCGACACGGGACAGGGGGACACCGGGGAGCTGTTTTTT. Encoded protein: CASSLDTGQGDTGELFF. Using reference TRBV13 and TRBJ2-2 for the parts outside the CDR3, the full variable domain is AAGVIQSPRHLIKEKRETATLKCYPIPRHDTVYWYQQGPGQDPQFLISFYEKMQSDKGSIPDRFSAQQFSDYHSELNMSSLELGDSALYFCASSLDTGQGDTGELFFGEGSRLTVL.